A single sample is the source of the 28 T cell receptor beta chains below, sequenced in a study of cytomegalovirus exposure and HLA in healthy donors. PCR involved 60 Vbeta and 13 Jbeta primers. Profiled with immunoSEQ multiplex PCR; TCRdb holds only in-frame clones, not every one. The data show fewer than 200,000 clones, 81% seen once. The sample was PBMCs. These receptor sequences come from a man in his forties or fifties in good health and CMV-seropositive.

The V gene is TRBV5-6, the J gene TRBJ2-2; perhaps TRBD2 as D (5 bases). Germline-derived CDR1 and CDR2 are SGHDT and YYEEEE. The CDR3 contains 16 residues. The V and J ends lost 1 base and 1 base respectively, with 11 bases between them. CDR3 sequence reads: CASSLMERMNTGELFF. In nucleotides, the CDR3 is TGTGCCAGCAGCTTGATGGAGCGGATGAACACCGGGGAGCTGTTTTTT.

This chain links TRBV28 with TRBJ1-6, with D maybe TRBD1 (6 bases). V was clipped by 6 bases and J by 7 bases, with 10 bases between them. The length of the CDR3 is 13 residues. Germline V gene sequence: CDR1 MDHEN, CDR2 SYDVKM. The CDR3 is CASSRTVNSPLHF. In DNA form, the CDR3 reads TGTGCCAGCAGCCGGACAGTCAATTCACCCCTCCACTTT.

V gene TRBV19 combines with J gene TRBJ1-2, with TRBD1 identical over 11 bases. CDR1 is LNHDA and CDR2 is SQIVND in the germline V gene (reference sequence). CDR3 size: 15 residues. Unmatched junction bases numbered 4, after V lost 3 bases and J lost 4 bases. CDR3 protein: CASSIGGQGVYGYTF. CDR3 bases: TGTGCCAGTAGTATCGGGGGACAGGGGGTCTATGGCTACACCTTC.

The chain carries TRBV7-6 and TRBJ2-7, with D perhaps TRBD1 (6 bases). Germline V gene sequence: CDR1 SGHVS, CDR2 FNYEAQ. V lost 5 bases and J lost 6, with 14 bases in between. The CDR3 contains 13 residues. CDR3 region: CASSRNGQFEQYF. Here the CDR3 DNA reads TGTGCCAGCAGCCGAAATGGACAGTTCGAGCAGTACTTC.

The CDR3 is CASSQPTRSRDNEQFF. In DNA form, the CDR3 reads TGCGCCAGCAGCCAACCGACTAGAAGTCGCGACAATGAGCAGTTCTTC. This sequence joins TRBV4-1 and TRBJ2-1; maybe TRBD2 (6 bases). The CDR3 contains 16 residues. The V and J ends lost 2 bases and 5 bases respectively, with 16 bases between them. Germline V CDR1 and CDR2: MGHRA, YSYEKL.

This clone has only one observation. The J gene is TRBJ2-5, the V gene TRBV5-4; D might be TRBD1 (6 bases). This CDR3 contains 15 residues. Germline V CDR1 and CDR2: SGHNT, YYREEE (reference sequence). V was trimmed by 4 bases and J by 4 bases, leaving 17 bases between them. This chain's CDR3 is CASSRRGGGIETQYF. The CDR3 bases are TGTGCCAGCAGCCGCAGGGGTGGGGGTATAGAGACCCAGTACTTC. Combining the CDR3 with reference TRBV5-4 and TRBJ2-5 gives the whole variable domain ETGVTQSPTHLIKTRGQQVTLRCSSQSGHNTVSWYQQALGQGPQFIFQYYREEENGRGNFPPRFSGLQFPNYSSELNVNALELDDSALYLCASSRRGGGIETQYFGPGTRLLVL.

The V call is TRBV7-2, the J call TRBJ2-7; 10 nucleotides match TRBD2. This CDR3 has 16 residues. Germline values: CDR1 SGHTA, CDR2 FQGNSA. V was clipped by 2 bases and J by 4 bases; unmatched bases: 8. The CDR3 loop reads CASSLRLAGLSYEQYF. CDR3 coding DNA: TGTGCCAGCAGCTTAAGACTAGCGGGCCTTTCTTACGAGCAGTACTTC.

This clone was picked up a small number of times. The chain is built from TRBV2 and TRBJ1-2, with D maybe TRBD1 (6 bases). Germline V gene sequence: CDR1 SNHLY, CDR2 FYNNEI. V was pared by 6 bases and J by 6 bases, with 11 bases between. The CDR3 extends over 12 amino acids. The CDR3, as DNA: TGTGCCAGCAGGGCTGGGGGCGATGGCTACACCTTC. Residues: CASRAGGDGYTF.

This rearrangement joins TRBV9 to TRBJ2-1; a possible D gene is TRBD1 (6 bases). The CDR3 consists of 16 residues. Germline V CDR1 and CDR2: SGDLS, YYNGEE. Trimming removed 0 bases at V and 0 bases at J, with 10 bases between. The DNA of the CDR3 is TGTGCCAGCAGCGTAGGTATAGGGGGCTCCTACAATGAGCAGTTCTTC. Translation: CASSVGIGGSYNEQFF.

This sequence joins TRBV29-1 and TRBJ2-1, with TRBD1 as a possible D gene (6 bases). Germline V gene sequence: CDR1 SQVTM, CDR2 ANQGSEA. This CDR3 spans 13 amino acids. V lost 7 bases, J lost 9 bases, and 19 bases lay in between. CDR3 nucleotide sequence: TGCAGCGAAAAATCCGGGACATTCGGTGAGCAGTTCTTC. Amino acids: CSEKSGTFGEQFF.

DNA for the CDR3: TGTGCCAGCAGTGGGTCAAGCGGGAGGCTCTACGAGCAGTACTTC. It translates to CASSGSSGRLYEQYF. This chain joins TRBV6-1 and TRBJ2-7, with TRBD2 matching over 9 bases. The CDR3 totals 15 residues. The germline gives CDR1 MNHNS, CDR2 SASEGT. The J segment lost 3 bases and the V segment lost 4 bases, leaving 7 bases of the junction unmatched.

J is TRBJ2-3 and V is TRBV6-4, with TRBD2 identical over 7 bases. This CDR3 has 13 residues. V dropped 4 bases and J dropped 6; count of bases not matched to a gene: 4. Germline assignment: CDR1 MRHNA and CDR2 SNTAGT. The CDR3 DNA follows: TGTGCCAGCAGTGTCCAGCGGGGCGATACGCAGTATTTT. This gives the protein CASSVQRGDTQYF.

V and J are TRBV5-4 and TRBJ1-3, with 7 positions matching TRBD1. The CDR3 spans 16 residues. J was trimmed by 3 bases and V by 4 bases; bases with no gene match: 10. Germline-derived CDR1 and CDR2 are SGHNT and YYREEE (reference sequence). The CDR3 loop reads CASSPEGAGVGNTIYF. The CDR3 DNA reads TGTGCCAGCAGCCCAGAGGGGGCAGGTGTTGGAAACACCATATATTTT.

The chain joins TRBV7-9 to TRBJ2-5; D is perhaps TRBD1 (5 bases). The tail of the sequence fits TRBJ2-7 better, so the J call may be wrong. CDR3 length: 15 residues. The germline V gene encodes CDR1 SEHNR and CDR2 FQNEAQ (reference sequence). The CDR3 region has the DNA TGTGCCAGCACCTCTCCCGACAGTTCCTCCTACGAGCAGTACTTC. This encodes CASTSPDSSSYEQYF.

This chain uses TRBV29-1 with TRBJ2-7; D uncertain. The CDR3 runs 15 residues. V lost 3 bases and J 2 bases, leaving 17 bases between the germline ends. Looked up from germline, CDR1 is SQVTM and CDR2 is ANQGSEA. This CDR3 is CSVEEALIGTYEQYF. The CDR3 DNA is TGCAGCGTTGAGGAAGCGCTGATAGGTACCTACGAGCAGTACTTC.

V is TRBV5-4 and J is TRBJ2-7; TRBD2 matches at 10 bases. The CDR3 extends over 14 amino acids. Germline assignment: CDR1 SGHNT and CDR2 YYREEE (reference sequence). Trimming took 2 bases from V and 5 from J; bases not matched to a gene: 4. CDR3 amino acids: CASSLAGGPHEQYF. The DNA for the CDR3 is TGTGCCAGCAGCTTAGCGGGAGGGCCCCACGAGCAGTACTTC.

This chain joins TRBV9 and TRBJ1-1; D is possibly TRBD1 (5 bases). CDR3 length: 13 amino acids. Germline V lookup: CDR1 SGDLS, CDR2 YYNGEE. The V and J ends lost 5 bases and 3 bases respectively, with 11 bases between them. CDR3 loop: CASSADSYTEAFF. CDR3 DNA: TGTGCCAGCAGTGCAGACAGCTACACTGAAGCTTTCTTT. The full variable domain, completed using reference TRBV9 and TRBJ1-1, is DSGVTQTPKHLITATGQRVTLRCSPRSGDLSVYWYQQSLDQGLQFLIQYYNGEERAKGNILERFSAQQFPDLHSELNLSSLELGDSALYFCASSADSYTEAFFGQGTRLTVV.

This clone came up a few times. The chain uses TRBV4-1 and TRBJ2-3, with 12 bases identical to TRBD2. The CDR3 totals 16 residues. Germline lookup yields CDR1 MGHRA and CDR2 YSYEKL. Trimming cost V 1 base and J 5 bases; bases outside gene matches: 4. CDR3 in DNA: TGCGCCAGCAGCCAAGCCCTAGCGGGGGGGCGAGATACGCAGTATTTT. Translated: CASSQALAGGRDTQYF.

This chain joins TRBV15 and TRBJ2-6; 7 bases match TRBD2. The CDR3 has 17 amino acids. Germline V gene sequence: CDR1 LNHNV, CDR2 YYDKDF (reference sequence). V was pared by 2 bases and J by 2 bases, with 6 bases of the junction left unmatched. CDR3 nucleotides: TGTGCCACCAGCAGATGGGGGGGGGTAGCTGGGGCCAACGTCCTGACTTTC. Translation gives CATSRWGGVAGANVLTF.

The chain recombines TRBV4-2 with TRBJ2-7; TRBD1 agrees at 9 bases. Germline CDR1 LGHNA, CDR2 YNFKEQ. V was pared by 4 bases and J by 3 bases, with 4 bases of the junction left unmatched. This CDR3 contains 14 residues. The CDR3 nucleotides are TGTGCCAGCAGCCCCTCGGGACAGGGCTACGAGCAGTACTTC. It encodes CASSPSGQGYEQYF.

The CDR3 nucleotides read TGTGCCAGCAGTAGGACAAATCAGCCCCAGCATTTT. Its translation: CASSRTNQPQHF. The gene calls are TRBV28 and TRBJ1-5; D may be TRBD1 (5 bases). The length of the CDR3 is 12 residues. The V end was cut by 5 bases, the J end by 4 bases, with 6 bases between. Germline CDR1 MDHEN, CDR2 SYDVKM.

The chain recombines TRBV28 with TRBJ2-7; D might be TRBD1 (8 bases). V dropped 4 bases and J dropped 8 bases, with 21 bases sitting between them. Per the germline V gene, CDR1 is MDHEN and CDR2 is SYDVKM. The CDR3 contains 15 residues. Written as DNA, the CDR3 is TGTGCCAGCAGTTACACAGGGGGGGGTAGGAGTAAGCAGTACTTC. Translation gives CASSYTGGGRSKQYF.

The chain carries TRBV6-1 and TRBJ2-1, with a weak D call TRBD2 (6 bases). V lost 6 bases and J 8 bases, leaving 11 bases between the germline ends. The CDR3 length is 12 residues. CDR1 is MNHNS and CDR2 is SASEGT in the germline V gene. The CDR3 nucleotides are TGTGCCAGCAGCGGGAGTTTCGATGAGCAGTTCTTC. It is translated as CASSGSFDEQFF.

V usage is TRBV6-1 and J usage is TRBJ1-2; D is possibly TRBD1 (5 bases). Germline-derived CDR1 and CDR2 are MNHNS and SASEGT. There are 15 residues in the CDR3. Deletions cut 1 base from V and 5 bases from J, with 14 bases between. CDR3 sequence reads: CASSEVWGSPYGYTF. The CDR3 coding sequence is TGTGCCAGCAGTGAAGTGTGGGGCAGCCCTTATGGCTACACCTTC.

The chain carries TRBV27 and TRBJ1-2; D gene unclear. With 3 bases removed from V and 4 bases from J, the gap between germline ends came to 6 bases. Germline-derived CDR1 and CDR2 are MNHEY and SMNVEV (reference sequence). The CDR3 is 12 residues long. The CDR3 loop is CASSFSGYGYTF. DNA for the CDR3: TGTGCCAGCAGTTTTTCGGGCTATGGCTACACCTTC.

The table lists this clone with a few counts. This rearrangement joins TRBV10-3 to TRBJ2-5; 15 bases are a match to TRBD2. In germline, CDR1 is ENHRY, CDR2 SYGVKD. J lost 3 bases, V lost 0 bases, and 5 bases had no gene match. The CDR3 covers 18 residues. CDR3 region: CAISESGTSGRFEETQYF. The CDR3 region has the DNA TGTGCCATCAGTGAGTCGGGGACTAGCGGGAGGTTTGAAGAGACCCAGTACTTC.

This clone appeared a single time. The chain links TRBV10-3 to TRBJ2-3; D possibly corresponds to TRBD1 (6 bases). V was shortened by 4 bases and J by 3 bases, with 17 bases between the two germline ends. Germline CDR1 is ENHRY and CDR2 is SYGVKD. The CDR3 loop spans 16 amino acids. The DNA for the CDR3 is TGTGCCATCAGTGGTGTTTGGGGGCTAGGGACAGATACGCAGTATTTT. Protein product: CAISGVWGLGTDTQYF.

The genes are TRBV29-1 and TRBJ1-1; 9 bases align to TRBD1. The CDR3 totals 15 residues. The trim removed 0 bases at V and 5 bases at J, leaving 7 bases unmatched. The germline CDR1 and CDR2 sequences are SQVTM and ANQGSEA. CDR3 DNA: TGCAGCGTTGAAGATCGGACAGGGGCGGGGACTGAAGCTTTCTTT. This encodes CSVEDRTGAGTEAFF. Complete variable domain (other parts from reference TRBV29-1 and TRBJ1-1): SAVISQKPSRDICQRGTSLTIQCQVDSQVTMMFWYRQQPGQSLTLIATANQGSEATYESGFVIDKFPISRPNLTFSTLTVSNMSPEDSSIYLCSVEDRTGAGTEAFFGQGTRLTVV.